The T cell receptor (beta chain) under discussion was sequenced for a study of blood T cell repertoires in COVID-19. For the study at large: Sources were T cells, B-cell-depleted T cells, or PBMCs; the material itself was cDNA or gDNA.

Study processing details: Counts of nucleated cells, estimated from reference gene primer amplification, were obtained. Method: immunoSEQ multiplex PCR; TCRdb's copy keeps in-frame clones and lacks some. V and J calls and clone size are as listed in that table; D and trimming were resolved from the DNA. This table holds 95,000 to 100,000 clones, approximately 92% found once. The CDR3 loop spans 14 amino acids. V was pared by 4 bases and J by 6 bases, with 6 bases of the junction left unmatched. Looked up from germline, CDR1 is KGHDR and CDR2 is SFDVKD. This sequence joins TRBV24-1 and TRBJ2-7; 9 bases map to TRBD1. The specimen was peripheral blood. This receptor was identified in a man aged 50 to 59 with active COVID-19. CDR3 residues: CATSEAGQGAEQYF. CDR3 nucleotides: TGTGCCACCAGTGAGGCGGGACAGGGAGCCGAGCAGTACTTC.